This entry lists 5 T cell receptor beta chains sequenced from one sample in a study of T cells in Graves' hyperthyroidism and ophthalmopathy. Researchers took RNA transcripts and amplified the TCR beta CDR3 regions from them. HTBI primers were employed in a first-round RT-PCR of the TCR CDR3. From the multiplex PCR reads, TCRdb called clonotypes with MiXCR, one entry per CDR3 protein. The sample yields 350,000 or so distinct CDR3 sequences, about 20% seen once. Sequenced: blood. These receptors came from a woman aged 45 to 65 with Graves' hyperthyroidism.

The sample holds many counts of this clonotype. This chain uses TRBV20-1 with TRBJ2-1, with D possibly being TRBD1 (6 bases). Between the trimmed V and J ends, which lost 6 bases and 7 bases, there was a span of 25 bases. Germline V lookup: CDR1 DFQATT, CDR2 SNEGSKA (reference sequence). This CDR3 is built from 16 residues. The CDR3 nucleotides are TGCAGTGCCGCAAACAAAGGCGCAGGGGCGGTAAATGAGCAGTTCTTC. Protein: CSAANKGAGAVNEQFF.

This clonotype was detected ten times or more. The chain employs TRBV28 and TRBJ1-5, with 7 nucleotides matching TRBD1. Germline CDR1 MDHEN, CDR2 SYDVKM. The junction had 6 bases not matched to a gene; V was cut back by 6 bases and J by 4 bases. The CDR3 sequence is 14 residues long. The CDR3: CASSLGQANQPQHF. CDR3 coding DNA: TGTGCCAGCAGCCTCGGACAGGCGAATCAGCCCCAGCATTTT.

There are a few counts of this clonotype. The V gene is TRBV3-1, the J gene TRBJ2-7, with D perhaps matching TRBD2 (6 bases). This CDR3 has 15 amino acids. V gave up 5 bases and J gave up 3 bases, with 17 bases separating them. The V gene's germline CDR1 is LGHDT and CDR2 YNNKEL (reference sequence). CDR3 residues: CASSSGRDSIYEQYF. Here the CDR3 DNA reads TGTGCCAGCAGCTCTGGCCGGGACTCCATCTACGAGCAGTACTTC.

This clonotype has a handful of counts. This rearrangement joins TRBV7-8 to TRBJ1-5; 7 bases fit TRBD1. From germline, CDR1 is SGHVS and CDR2 FQNEAQ. The CDR3 is 17 amino acids. The junction had 14 bases not matched to a gene; V was cut back by 5 bases and J by 4 bases. The CDR3 sequence: CASSLRGGRGLNQPQHF. CDR3 nucleotides: TGTGCCAGCAGCCTCCGGGGGGGAAGGGGGCTTAATCAGCCCCAGCATTTT.

A note on this clonotype: This sequence may be a read error, since a much larger clone differs from it by one base. As the CDR3 is not closed by the conserved phenylalanine or tryptophan, this likely results from a read error. The rearrangement uses TRBV28 and TRBJ1-3; tentative D call: TRBD1 (5 bases). Germline V gene lookup returns CDR1 MDHEN and CDR2 SYDVKM. The ends were cut back, 1 base at V and 0 bases at J, with 19 bases in the middle. The CDR3 loop spans 19 amino acids. In DNA, the CDR3 is TGTGCCAGCAGTTTATTCCTTGGGTTCGGGGGAAACTCTGGAAACACCATATATTCT. Its translation: CASSLFLGFGGNSGNTIYS.